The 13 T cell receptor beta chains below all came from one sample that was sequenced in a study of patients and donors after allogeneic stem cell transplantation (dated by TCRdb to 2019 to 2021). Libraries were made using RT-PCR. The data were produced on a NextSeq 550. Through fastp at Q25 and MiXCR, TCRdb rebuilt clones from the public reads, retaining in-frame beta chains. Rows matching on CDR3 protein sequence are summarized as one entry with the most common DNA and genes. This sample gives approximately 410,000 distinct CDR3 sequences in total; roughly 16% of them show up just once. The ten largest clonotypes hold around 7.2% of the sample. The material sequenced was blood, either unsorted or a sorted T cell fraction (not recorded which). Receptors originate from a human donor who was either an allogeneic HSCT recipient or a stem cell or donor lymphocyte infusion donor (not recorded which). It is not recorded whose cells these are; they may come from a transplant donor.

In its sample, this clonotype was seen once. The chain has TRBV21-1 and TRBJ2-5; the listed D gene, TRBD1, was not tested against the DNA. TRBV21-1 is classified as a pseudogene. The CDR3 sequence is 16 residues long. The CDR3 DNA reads TGTGCCAGCAGCAAAGCGAAGGCCAGGGGAACGGAGACCCAGTACTTC. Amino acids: CASSKAKARGTETQYF.

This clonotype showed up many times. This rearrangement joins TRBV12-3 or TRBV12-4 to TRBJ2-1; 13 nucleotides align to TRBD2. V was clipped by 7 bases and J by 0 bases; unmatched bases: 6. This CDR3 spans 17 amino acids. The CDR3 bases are TGTGCCAGCAAGGGACTAGCGGGATTCAGCTCCTACAATGAGCAGTTCTTC. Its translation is CASKGLAGFSSYNEQFF.

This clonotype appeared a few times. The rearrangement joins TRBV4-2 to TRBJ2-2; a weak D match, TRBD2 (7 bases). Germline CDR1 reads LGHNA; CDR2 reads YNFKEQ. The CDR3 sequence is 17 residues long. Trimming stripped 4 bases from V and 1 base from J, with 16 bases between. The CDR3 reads CASSRWEGGLNTGELFF. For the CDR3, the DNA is TGTGCCAGCAGCCGCTGGGAGGGGGGGCTGAACACCGGGGAGCTGTTTTTT.

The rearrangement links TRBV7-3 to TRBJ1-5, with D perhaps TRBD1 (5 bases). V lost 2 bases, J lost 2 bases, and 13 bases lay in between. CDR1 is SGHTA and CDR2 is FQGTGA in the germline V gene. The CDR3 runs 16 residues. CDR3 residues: CASSLSAGRGNQPQHF. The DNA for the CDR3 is TGTGCCAGCAGCTTATCGGCAGGGCGAGGCAATCAGCCCCAGCATTTT.

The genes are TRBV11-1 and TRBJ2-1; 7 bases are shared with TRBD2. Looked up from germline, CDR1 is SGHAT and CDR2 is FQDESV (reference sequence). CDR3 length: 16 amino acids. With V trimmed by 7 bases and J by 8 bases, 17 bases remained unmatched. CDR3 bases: TGTGCCAGCACCCCATCCCGGCGGGGGTTACGGGATGAGCAGTTCTTC. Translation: CASTPSRRGLRDEQFF.

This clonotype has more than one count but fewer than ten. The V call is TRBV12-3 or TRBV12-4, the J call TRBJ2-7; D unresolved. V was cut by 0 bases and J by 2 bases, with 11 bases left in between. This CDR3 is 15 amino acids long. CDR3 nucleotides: TGTGCCAGCAGTTTAGCAGGGTTCAATACCTACGAGCAGTACTTC. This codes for CASSLAGFNTYEQYF.

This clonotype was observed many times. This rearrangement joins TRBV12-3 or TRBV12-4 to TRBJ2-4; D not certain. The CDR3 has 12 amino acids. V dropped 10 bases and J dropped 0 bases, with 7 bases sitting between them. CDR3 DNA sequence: TGTGCCACCGGGCGAGCCAAAAACATTCAGTACTTC. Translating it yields CATGRAKNIQYF.

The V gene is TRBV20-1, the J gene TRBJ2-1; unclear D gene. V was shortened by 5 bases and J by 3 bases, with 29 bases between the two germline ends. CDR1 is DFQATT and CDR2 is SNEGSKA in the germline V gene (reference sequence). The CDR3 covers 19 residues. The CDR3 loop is CSAPKDYLGGVPNYNEQFF. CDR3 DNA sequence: TGCAGTGCTCCCAAAGATTACCTAGGTGGGGTGCCTAACTACAATGAGCAGTTCTTC.

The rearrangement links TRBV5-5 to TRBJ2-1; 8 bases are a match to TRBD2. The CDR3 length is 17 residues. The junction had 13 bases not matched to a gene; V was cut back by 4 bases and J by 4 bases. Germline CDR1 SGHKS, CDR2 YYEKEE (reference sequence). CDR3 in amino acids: CASSAPVVAGGYNEQFF. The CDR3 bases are TGTGCCAGCAGCGCCCCAGTGGTTGCGGGGGGTTACAATGAGCAGTTCTTC.

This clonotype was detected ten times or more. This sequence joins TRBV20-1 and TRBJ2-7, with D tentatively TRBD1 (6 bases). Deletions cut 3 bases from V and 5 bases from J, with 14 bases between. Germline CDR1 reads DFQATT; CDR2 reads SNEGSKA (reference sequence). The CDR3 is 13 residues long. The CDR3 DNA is TGCAGTGCTAGGGGGGTTGGGGGCCACGAGCAGTACTTC. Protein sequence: CSARGVGGHEQYF.

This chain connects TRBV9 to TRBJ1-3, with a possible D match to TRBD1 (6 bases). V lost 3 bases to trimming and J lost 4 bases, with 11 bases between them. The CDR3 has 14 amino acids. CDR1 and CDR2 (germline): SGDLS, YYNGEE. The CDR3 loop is CASSAGAPGNTIYF. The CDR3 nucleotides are TGTGCCAGCAGCGCAGGGGCGCCGGGAAACACCATATATTTT.

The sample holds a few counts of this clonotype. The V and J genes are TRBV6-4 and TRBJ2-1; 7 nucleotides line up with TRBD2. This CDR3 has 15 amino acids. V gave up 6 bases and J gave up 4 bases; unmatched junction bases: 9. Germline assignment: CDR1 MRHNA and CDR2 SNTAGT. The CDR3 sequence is CASSSRLAQYNEQFF. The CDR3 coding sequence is TGTGCCAGCAGCTCCCGACTAGCACAGTACAATGAGCAGTTCTTC.

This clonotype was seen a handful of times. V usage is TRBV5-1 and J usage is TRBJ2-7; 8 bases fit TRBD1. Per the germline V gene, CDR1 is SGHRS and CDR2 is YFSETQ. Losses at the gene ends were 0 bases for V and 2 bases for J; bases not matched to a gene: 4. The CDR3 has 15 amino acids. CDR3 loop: CASSLEGDRPYEQYF. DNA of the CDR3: TGCGCCAGCAGCTTGGAAGGGGACAGGCCCTACGAGCAGTACTTC.